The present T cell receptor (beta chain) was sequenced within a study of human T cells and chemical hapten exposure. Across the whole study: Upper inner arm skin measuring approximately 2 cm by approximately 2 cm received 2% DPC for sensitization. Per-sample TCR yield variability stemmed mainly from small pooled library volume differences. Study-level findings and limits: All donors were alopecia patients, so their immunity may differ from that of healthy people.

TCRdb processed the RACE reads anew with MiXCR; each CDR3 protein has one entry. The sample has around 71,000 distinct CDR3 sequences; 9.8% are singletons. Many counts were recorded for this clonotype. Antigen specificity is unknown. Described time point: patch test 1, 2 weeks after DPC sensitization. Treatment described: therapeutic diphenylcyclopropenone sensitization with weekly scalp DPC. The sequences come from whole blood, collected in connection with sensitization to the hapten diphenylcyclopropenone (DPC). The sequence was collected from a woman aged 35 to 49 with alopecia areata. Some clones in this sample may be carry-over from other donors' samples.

The CDR3 here is CASSVEGLADNEQFF. The CDR3 coding sequence is TGTGCCAGCAGCGTAGAAGGACTAGCGGACAATGAGCAGTTCTTC. V gene TRBV9 combines with J gene TRBJ2-1, with 10 bases lining up with TRBD2. CDR1 is SGDLS and CDR2 is YYNGEE in the germline V gene. With 0 bases clipped from V and 5 bases from J, the junction kept 2 bases outside the gene matches. The CDR3 contains 15 residues.